This T cell receptor (beta chain) comes out of a study of shared clonotypes between healthy human individuals. The CDR3 contains 14 residues. The germline gives CDR1 SGHDN, CDR2 FVKESK. The V end lost 1 base, the J end lost 7 bases, and 14 bases lay between the germline ends. Sequencing used immunoSEQ multiplex PCR; TCRdb keeps in-frame clones, though not all of them. Altogether some 1 million clones are present, under 80% being singletons, with the ten largest covering about 1.5%. The TCR was taken from a man aged 18 to 30 in good health. The chain is built from TRBV14 and TRBJ2-7, with no clear D. The specimen was memory CD4+ T cells sorted from blood. Noted subset: CD45RA-negative fraction. Written as DNA, the CDR3 is TGTGCCAGCAGCCAAGTTTTACAGAAACAGGAGCAGTACTTC. Amino acid sequence: CASSQVLQKQEQYF.